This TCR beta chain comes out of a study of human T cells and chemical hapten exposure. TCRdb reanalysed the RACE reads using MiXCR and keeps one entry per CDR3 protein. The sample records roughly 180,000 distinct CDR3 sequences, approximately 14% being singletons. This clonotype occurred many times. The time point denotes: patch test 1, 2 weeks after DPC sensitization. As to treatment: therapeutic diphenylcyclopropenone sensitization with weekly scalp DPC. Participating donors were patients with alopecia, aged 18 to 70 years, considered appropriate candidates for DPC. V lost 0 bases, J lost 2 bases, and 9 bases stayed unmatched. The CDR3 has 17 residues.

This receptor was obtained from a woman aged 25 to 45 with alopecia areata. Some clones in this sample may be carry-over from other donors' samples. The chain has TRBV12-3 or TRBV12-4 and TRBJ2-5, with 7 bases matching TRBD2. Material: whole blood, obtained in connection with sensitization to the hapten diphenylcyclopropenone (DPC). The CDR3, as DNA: TGTGCCAGCAGTTTAGCGCGAGGGCTAGCGGAGCAAGAGACCCAGTACTTC. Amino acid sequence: CASSLARGLAEQETQYF.